This T cell receptor beta chain appears in the sequencing data of a study of cytomegalovirus exposure and HLA in healthy donors (dated by TCRdb to 2016 to 2017). Regarding the research as a whole: An earlier analysis of some 600 of the donors reported around 280 Gb of sequence data and 117 million unique TCR beta sequences obtained from about 170 million T cells. About 280 gigabases of sequencing data and around 80 million unique TCR sequences made up an early release that covered about 640 HLA-typed donors. The genetic ancestry cluster associated with self-reported Caucasian donors included around four fifths of the 300 to 450 genotyped donors. The study aimed to test whether signatures of past pathogen exposure could be identified by cataloging public T cell receptors. The T cell repertoires of roughly 660 subjects were profiled by immunosequencing and related to cytomegalovirus serostatus. Besides the first cohort of roughly 700 subjects, a separate validation cohort made up of roughly 130 different subjects was used. The study combined high-throughput TCR immunosequencing, statistical association of individual TCRs with disease status, and machine learning to predict cytomegalovirus infection status. To study patterns of TCR occurrence, a later analysis re-analyzed previously published TCR beta repertoires from several hundred donors and added high-resolution HLA genotyping. In the later analysis, no new phenotypic data were used to find candidate immune exposures; instead, reliance was placed on TCR beta sequences and their occurrence across donors. An earlier analysis of 587 of the donors applied high-throughput TCR beta sequencing to assess whether each TCR beta V gene segment acted as functional or pseudogenic. Donor age, sex, ethnicity and CMV serostatus were collected together with the repertoire data. In a later genetic analysis, genome-wide SNP genotypes for about 55% of the roughly 700 donors were used, and that subset was treated as a discovery cohort. Every repertoire in the discovery cohort had been generated on one and the same sequencing platform. HLA typing covered class I and class II loci at four-digit resolution. The number of typed donors differed by locus: about 620-640 for A, B, C, DRB1 and DQB1; roughly 510 for DQA1; around 580 for DPA1; and roughly 470 for DPB1. Roughly 5 DR-DQ haplotypes were handled as single units for association and clustering, since linkage in the cohort was strong. On average, roughly 200,000 unique TCR beta nucleotide sequences were sequenced per donor among more than 350 genotyped donors of the cohort, with about 19% of those sequences being non-productive.

On this clone: The clone's antigen remains unknown. Base-call qualities are not available, and no considerably larger clone is one nucleotide away.

The cohort was made up of 666 healthy bone marrow donors. All cohort members were sampled while nominally healthy, although unrecorded immune exposures were likely present. The donor tested CMV seronegative, placing the donor among the 350 or so seronegative members of the cohort. Each donor provided a peripheral blood sample, and peripheral blood mononuclear cells were used for TCR beta sequencing. The Qiagen DNeasy Blood Extraction Kit was used to extract genomic DNA from the blood cell samples. The library came from the immunoSEQ multiplex PCR assay. A mixture of 60 forward primers for TCR Vbeta segments and 13 reverse primers for TCR Jbeta segments was used in the multiplex PCR. A multiplex PCR assay on genomic DNA amplified the CDR3 region of rearranged TCR beta genes. Amplified TCR beta libraries were sequenced as 87-base-pair reads on the Illumina HiSeq System. In the authors' own workflow: A later analysis tallied around 87 million unique TCR beta chains across the 640 or so repertoires, and some 10 million of those chains were shared by two or more donors. Raw reads were error-corrected and collapsed into unique sequences with a nearest-neighbor algorithm that merged closely related sequences to remove PCR and sequencing errors. V, D and J gene segments were assigned by aligning CDR3 sequences to IMGT reference sequences. For a sequence to be retained, a match of at least six nucleotides to both a V gene segment and a J gene segment was required. Rearrangements were called productive when the CDR3 lacked stop codons and stayed in frame with V and J; all others were non-productive. Following IMGT convention, CDR3 was defined as the stretch from the second conserved V-encoded cysteine to the conserved J-encoded phenylalanine. Sequences without an unambiguous match to a single V gene segment were excluded from the earlier analysis of 450 to 750 of the donors. In an earlier analysis of roughly 500 of the donors, V segments were called functional above 56.7% productive rearrangements and were called segregating when the between-donor standard deviation exceeded 5%. A statistical classification framework was built to diagnose cytomegalovirus status from the catalog of TCR beta chain sequences. V and J gene assignment, in a later analysis, came from comparing TCR nucleotide sequences with IMGT/GENE-DB human TR gene sequences. The TCRdist pipeline was used in a later analysis to assign CDR3 sequences and most-parsimonious VDJ recombination scenarios. In a later analysis, each TCR beta chain was defined by its CDR3 amino acid sequence together with its V-gene family, and reads lacking a unique V-gene family were excluded. As a way to deal with suspected cross-contamination and a sequencing artifact, a later analysis dropped 450 to 600 nucleotide sequences that were highly shared and had low generation probability. A later analysis calculated a clonal expansion index for each public chain from normalized within-repertoire ranks of inferred template counts. Generation probabilities in a later analysis came from a VDJ recombination model fitted to out-of-frame rearrangements, and those results were checked against IGoR. In a later analysis, hypergeometric tests were used to score TCR-TCR, TCR-HLA and TCR-CMV co-occurrence, with a repertoire-size bias correction applied to TCR pairs. In a later analysis, false discovery rates were estimated by permuting HLA or CMV assignments 20 times. In a later analysis, co-occurring TCRs were grouped using DBSCAN, with TCRdist sequence similarity added in when clustering inside HLA-allele-positive subsets. Repertoires with fewer than 30,000 or more than 120,000 public chains, plus five repertoires with anomalous nucleotide sharing, were excluded from co-occurrence clustering. Drawn from immuneACCESS, this table holds only the in-frame rearrangements with V and J called that TCRdb kept. Clones are partly lost; checked studies trace under half to an unresolved V gene and leave the rest unexplained. The V and J calls and clone size were taken over from that table, and D and trimming were inferred from the DNA. This sample lists about 86,000 clones; about 71% were detected once. The top ten hold approximately 7.8% of the sample.

Counted from cysteine to phenylalanine, this CDR3 has 14 amino acids. CDR3 DNA is the only sequence kept; it has 42 bases, read in frame from the first base. At the junction V is shortened by 3 bases and J by 7 bases; bases outside the gene matches: 9. Sequences SGHTA (CDR1) and FQGNSA (CDR2) are obtained from the germline V gene. The full study reports these points: In a later genetic analysis, fewer N-insertions in productive TCRs were reported among donors in an Asian-associated ancestry cluster than the roughly 670-donor mean. At a false discovery rate of 0.05, a later analysis linked around 17,000 TCR beta sequences to specific HLA alleles. The authors suggested that the approach could potentially be generalized to other disease states and immunological phenotypes. A later analysis found that HLA-associated TCR beta chains were more clonally expanded and had lower generation probabilities than equally common non-associated chains. A later analysis found that most CMV-associated TCR beta chains appeared HLA-restricted, with HLA associations seemingly driven largely by CMV exposure. Because some donors lacked HLA typing at each locus, the association tests relied only on the typed subset. In a later analysis, the rate of TCR association differed among HLA loci, with DRB1 alleles having the most associated TCRs and HLA-C alleles having the fewest. Because the 87-base-pair reads could not distinguish some IMGT-functional V segments, including TRBV6-2 and TRBV6-3, those segments were excluded. In vitro tests confirmed that a few of the cytomegalovirus-associated TCR beta chains recognize cytomegalovirus antigens. When HLA alleles, especially DR and DQ, strongly co-occurred, attributing TCR associations to individual alleles was difficult. In the study, 164 TCR beta chains were listed as associated with cytomegalovirus. Linkage disequilibrium might explain the correlated functional status among segregating V segments, but an unknown experimental factor could not be excluded. V-gene and J-gene trimming of TCR beta chains was associated with a missense DCLRE1C variant in a later genetic analysis, and the association was replicated in an independent cohort. In a later analysis, several top co-occurrence clusters were reported to appear linked to parvovirus B19, influenza, CMV and Epstein-Barr virus. For the cohort, immune exposure information was limited to CMV serostatus. Most TCR sequences were observed very rarely across donors, whereas some public TCRs were present in many individuals. Cytomegalovirus status was reported to be diagnosed by the classifier with high specificity and sensitivity in both the original and validation cohorts. Because counts were too low, 15 to 20 rarely observed V segments, including chromosome 9 orphons, were excluded from the earlier analysis of under 650 of the donors. A further reported finding was that TCR beta sequences accurately predicted the HLA-A and HLA-B alleles for most subjects in the first cohort. The presence/absence analyses assumed that sequencing depth was roughly uniform across donors, and that assumption may not be true. A group of highly shared sequence variants was considered likely to be a technical artifact of the sequencing pipeline. The cohort was sequenced for TCR beta chains only, and without alpha or paired-chain data the features that could be detected were limited. In an earlier analysis of about 550 of the donors, most TCR beta V segments were observed in productive rearrangements about 90% or about 30% of the time, broadly matching IMGT annotations.

The chain was built from TRBV7-2 and TRBJ2-7; 7 junctional bases match TRBD2. This sequence was found in a man aged 55 to 70 in good health and CMV-seronegative. The sequenced material came from PBMCs. The CDR3 reads CASSFQRGGGEQYF. Read as DNA, the sequence is TGTGCCAGCAGCTTCCAACGAGGCGGGGGTGAGCAGTACTTC.